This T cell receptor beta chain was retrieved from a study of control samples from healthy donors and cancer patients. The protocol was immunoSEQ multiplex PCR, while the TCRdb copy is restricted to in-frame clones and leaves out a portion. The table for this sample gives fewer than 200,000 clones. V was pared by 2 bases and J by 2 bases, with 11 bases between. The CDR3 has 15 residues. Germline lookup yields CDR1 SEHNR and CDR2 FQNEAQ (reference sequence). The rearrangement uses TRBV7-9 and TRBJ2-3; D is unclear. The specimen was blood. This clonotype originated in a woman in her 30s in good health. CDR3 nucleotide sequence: TGTGCCAGCAGCTTAAACAGTCGAGCCACAGATACGCAGTATTTT. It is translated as CASSLNSRATDTQYF. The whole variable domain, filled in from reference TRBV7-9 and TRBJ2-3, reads DTGVSQNPRHKITKRGQNVTFRCDPISEHNRLYWYRQTLGQGPEFLTYFQNEAQLEKSRLLSDRFSAERPKGSFSTLEIQRTEQGDSAMYLCASSLNSRATDTQYFGPGTRLTVL.